These 21 T cell receptor beta chains share one sample of origin, sequenced in a study of blood T cell repertoires in COVID-19. The protocol was immunoSEQ multiplex PCR, while the TCRdb copy is restricted to in-frame clones and leaves out a portion. The data hold about 170,000 clones, with 88% observed a single time. Sample: peripheral blood. Receptor source: a man aged 50 or older who had recovered from COVID-19.

The genes are TRBV6-5 and TRBJ2-2, with D possibly TRBD2 on 5 matching bases. V was clipped by 2 bases and J by 6 bases, with 10 bases between them. The CDR3 runs 14 residues. CDR1 and CDR2 (germline): MNHEY, SVGAGI. CDR3 in amino acids: CASSYAGVPGELFF. The CDR3 nucleotides read TGTGCCAGCAGTTACGCCGGGGTCCCCGGGGAGCTGTTTTTT.

On this clone: The sample has other DNA sequences that encode this CDR3 too. The chain is built from TRBV19 and TRBJ1-1, with a possible D match to TRBD1 (6 bases). The CDR3 sequence is 15 residues long. The V and J ends lost 0 bases and 2 bases respectively, with 10 bases between them. Germline V CDR1 and CDR2: LNHDA, SQIVND (reference sequence). The CDR3 here is CASSIDRGQNTEAFF. In DNA, the CDR3 is TGTGCCAGTAGTATAGACAGGGGACAAAACACTGAAGCTTTCTTT.

In DNA, the CDR3 is TGTGCCAGCAGACGAACAGGGATCGGAGAGACCCAGTACTTC. It specifies CASRRTGIGETQYF. The V call is TRBV7-9, the J call TRBJ2-5, with D perhaps matching TRBD1 (6 bases). There are 14 residues in the CDR3. V was shortened by 6 bases and J by 4 bases, with 15 bases between the two germline ends. Germline V gene sequence: CDR1 SEHNR, CDR2 FQNEAQ (reference sequence).

The chain carries TRBV5-4 and TRBJ2-6; D is possibly TRBD1 (5 bases). Germline CDR1 SGHNT, CDR2 YYREEE (reference sequence). The ends were cut back, 1 base at V and 5 bases at J, with 7 bases in the middle. The CDR3 covers 14 residues. The CDR3 DNA reads TGTGCCAGCAGCTTGTCAGGGTGGGCCAACGTCCTGACTTTC. As protein: CASSLSGWANVLTF.

The chain combines TRBV4-3 with TRBJ2-1; D is unclear. The CDR3 length is 13 residues. Trimming cost V 3 bases and J 6 bases, with 9 bases left between them. Per germline, CDR1 LGHNA and CDR2 YSLEER. The DNA of the CDR3 is TGCGCCAGCAGCCACCTCCCTTTCAATGAGCAGTTCTTC. Translation gives CASSHLPFNEQFF.

The chain is built from TRBV12-3 or TRBV12-4 and TRBJ1-5, with D unclear. There are 13 residues in the CDR3. V was cut by 6 bases and J by 6 bases, with 12 bases left in between. CDR3: CASRNFGGQPQHF. Here the CDR3 DNA reads TGTGCCAGCAGGAACTTCGGCGGTCAGCCCCAGCATTTT.

V and J are TRBV19 and TRBJ1-2; 10 bases are shared with TRBD1. The V gene end was trimmed by 6 bases and the J gene end by 6 bases; junction bases not matched to a gene: 4. The CDR3 covers 13 residues. Germline assignment: CDR1 LNHDA and CDR2 SQIVND (reference sequence). CDR3 nucleotide sequence: TGTGCCAGTAGCGGACAGGGGGAAAATGGCTACACCTTC. Amino acids: CASSGQGENGYTF.

The CDR3 region is CASSAEIQETQYF. CDR3 bases: TGTGCCAGCAGCGCGGAAATCCAAGAGACCCAGTACTTC. V is TRBV5-4 and J is TRBJ2-5; D is unclear. This CDR3 is 13 amino acids long. Trimming cost V 4 bases and J 1 base, with 8 bases left between them. The germline V gene encodes CDR1 SGHNT and CDR2 YYREEE (reference sequence).

V and J are TRBV19 and TRBJ1-5; 7 nucleotides align to TRBD1. V was clipped by 9 bases and J by 7 bases; unmatched bases: 9. Germline loops: CDR1 LNHDA, CDR2 SQIVND (reference sequence). This CDR3 has 13 residues. CDR3 sequence reads: CASQRQGVQPQHF. The CDR3 nucleotides are TGTGCCAGCCAGAGACAGGGAGTCCAGCCCCAGCATTTT. Complete variable domain (other parts from reference TRBV19 and TRBJ1-5): DGGITQSPKYLFRKEGQNVTLSCEQNLNHDAMYWYRQDPGQGLRLIYYSQIVNDFQKGDIAEGYSVSREKKESFPLTVTSAQKNPTAFYLCASQRQGVQPQHFGDGTRLSIL.

The genes are TRBV4-3 and TRBJ2-7; 8 bases are shared with TRBD2. This CDR3 is built from 16 residues. V gave up 0 bases and J gave up 2 bases; unmatched junction bases: 6. The germline V gene has CDR1 LGHNA and CDR2 YSLEER. Written as DNA, the CDR3 is TGCGCCAGCAGCCAAGATCAACTAGCGGAGCCCTACGAGCAGTACTTC. Translated, it gives CASSQDQLAEPYEQYF.

V and J are TRBV5-1 and TRBJ2-7; 7 bases match TRBD1. The V gene's germline CDR1 is SGHRS and CDR2 YFSETQ. The CDR3 runs 14 residues. J gave up 6 bases and V 4 bases, and 10 bases lay outside the gene matches. CDR3 in amino acids: CASSQSGGRGEQYF. As DNA, the CDR3 is TGCGCCAGCAGCCAGTCAGGGGGACGAGGCGAGCAGTACTTC.

This clone appeared a single time. V is TRBV4-3 and J is TRBJ1-1; 9 positions agree with TRBD1. The CDR3 contains 15 residues. Germline lookup yields CDR1 LGHNA and CDR2 YSLEER. V dropped 2 bases and J dropped 3; count of bases not matched to a gene: 4. The chain's CDR3 is CASSQLTGGYTEAFF. The CDR3 DNA follows: TGCGCCAGCAGCCAATTAACAGGGGGCTACACTGAAGCTTTCTTT.

V is TRBV30 and J is TRBJ1-3, with TRBD1 as a possible D gene (5 bases). The CDR3 runs 16 residues. In germline, CDR1 is GTSNPN, CDR2 SVGIG (reference sequence). V was clipped by 2 bases and J by 9 bases, with 23 bases between them. CDR3: CAWSSGVRGSLSTIYF. The CDR3 region has the DNA TGTGCCTGGAGTTCGGGGGTCCGGGGATCTCTTAGCACCATATATTTT.

The chain links TRBV18 to TRBJ1-1; D might be TRBD1 (5 bases). The CDR3 is 13 residues long. Germline CDR1 reads KGHSH; CDR2 reads LQKENI. Trimming took off 6 bases at V and 6 bases at J, with 14 bases between the two ends. In DNA form, the CDR3 reads TGTGCCAGCTCCCCGAGCAGGGATGCTGAAGCTTTCTTT. This translates into CASSPSRDAEAFF.

The chain carries TRBV13 and TRBJ2-1, with 11 positions matching TRBD2. Trimming took 5 bases from V and 4 from J; bases not matched to a gene: 4. This CDR3 region has 15 residues. Germline V lookup: CDR1 PRHDT, CDR2 FYEKMQ (reference sequence). CDR3 in DNA: TGTGCCAGCAGCGAGGGACTAGCGGCTTACAATGAGCAGTTCTTC. It codes for CASSEGLAAYNEQFF.

This clone appeared a few times. The chain combines TRBV4-2 with TRBJ1-5; no definite D call. Germline CDR1 reads LGHNA; CDR2 reads YNFKEQ. Trimming cost V 5 bases and J 4 bases, with 12 bases left between them. The CDR3 is 14 amino acids. The CDR3 is CASSDLTRNQPQHF. The CDR3, as DNA: TGTGCCAGCAGCGACCTTACGCGGAATCAGCCCCAGCATTTT.

The sample holds one count of this clone. This rearrangement joins TRBV27 to TRBJ2-5; 8 nucleotides agree with TRBD1. V trimming: 6 bases; J trimming: 5 bases; junction bases outside the gene matches: 11. CDR3 length: 15 residues. CDR1 and CDR2 from the germline V gene are MNHEY and SMNVEV (reference sequence). The CDR3 loop is CASRSLRDRRETQYF. CDR3 nucleotide sequence: TGTGCCAGCAGGTCGCTTCGGGACAGGAGGGAGACCCAGTACTTC.

The CDR3 sequence: CASSYNIGRSEAFF. Written as DNA, the CDR3 is TGTGCCAGCAGTTACAACATCGGGAGGTCTGAAGCTTTCTTT. The chain links TRBV6-5 to TRBJ1-1; D not certain. The germline V and J ends were trimmed by 2 bases and 6 bases, with 13 bases remaining between them. Germline lookup yields CDR1 MNHEY and CDR2 SVGAGI. The CDR3 contains 14 residues.

The CDR3 loop is CASSPLRVGQYF. CDR3 DNA: TGTGCCAGCAGCCCACTGAGGGTCGGGCAGTACTTC. The chain employs TRBV7-9 and TRBJ2-7; TRBD2 is a possible D gene (5 bases). This CDR3 has 12 residues. V was clipped by 5 bases and J by 9 bases, with 14 bases between them. Germline V CDR1 and CDR2: SEHNR, FQNEAQ (reference sequence).

This clone was counted only a few times. The chain couples TRBV28 to TRBJ1-6; D is unresolved. CDR1 and CDR2 (germline): MDHEN, SYDVKM. The germline V and J ends were trimmed by 4 bases and 10 bases, with 5 bases remaining between them. This CDR3 region has 11 residues. The CDR3 protein is CASSSGSPLHF. CDR3 bases: TGTGCCAGCAGTTCGGGGTCACCCCTCCACTTT.

The rearrangement links TRBV15 to TRBJ1-6, with D perhaps TRBD1 (6 bases). The CDR3 totals 14 residues. Trimming removed 5 bases from V and 5 bases from J, with 10 bases in between. Per germline, CDR1 LNHNV and CDR2 YYDKDF (reference sequence). Here the CDR3 reads CATSRDNDNSPLHF. CDR3 bases: TGTGCCACCAGCCGGGACAACGATAATTCACCCCTCCACTTT.